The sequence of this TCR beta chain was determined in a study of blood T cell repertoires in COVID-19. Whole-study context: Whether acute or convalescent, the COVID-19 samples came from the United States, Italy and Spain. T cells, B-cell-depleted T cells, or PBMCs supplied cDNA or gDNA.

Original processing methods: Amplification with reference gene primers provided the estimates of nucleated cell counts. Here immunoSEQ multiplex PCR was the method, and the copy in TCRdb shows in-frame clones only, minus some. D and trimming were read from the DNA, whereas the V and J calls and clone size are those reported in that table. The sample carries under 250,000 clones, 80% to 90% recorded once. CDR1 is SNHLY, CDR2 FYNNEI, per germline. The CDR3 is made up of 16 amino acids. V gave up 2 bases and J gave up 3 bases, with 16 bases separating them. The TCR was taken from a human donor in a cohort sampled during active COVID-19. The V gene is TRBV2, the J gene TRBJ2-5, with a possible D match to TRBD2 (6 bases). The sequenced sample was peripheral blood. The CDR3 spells CASSETGGTFEETQYF. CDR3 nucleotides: TGTGCCAGCAGTGAAACGGGCGGGACGTTCGAAGAGACCCAGTACTTC.